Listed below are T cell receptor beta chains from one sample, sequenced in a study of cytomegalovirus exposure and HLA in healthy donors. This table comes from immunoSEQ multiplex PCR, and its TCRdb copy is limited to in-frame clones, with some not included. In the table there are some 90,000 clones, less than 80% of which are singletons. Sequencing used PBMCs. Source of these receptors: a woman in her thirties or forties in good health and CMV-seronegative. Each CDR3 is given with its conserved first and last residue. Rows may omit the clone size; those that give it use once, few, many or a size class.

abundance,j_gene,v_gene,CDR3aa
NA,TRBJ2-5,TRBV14,CASSQALRGARETQYF
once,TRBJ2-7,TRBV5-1,CASSFPQGRQEQYF
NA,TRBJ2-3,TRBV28,CASSRSVASTDTQYF
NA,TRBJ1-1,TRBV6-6,CASSSAGREAFF
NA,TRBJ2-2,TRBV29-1,CSVGNRGFGELFF
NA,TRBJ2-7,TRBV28,CASISRDRVPHEQYF
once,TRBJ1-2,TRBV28,CASSLGGVGGQGYTF
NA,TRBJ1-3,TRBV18,CASSSDRAISGNTIYF
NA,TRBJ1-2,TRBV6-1,CASSEAAGSYGYTF
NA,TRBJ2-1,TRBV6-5,CASSLGLATYNEQFF
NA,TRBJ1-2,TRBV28,CASSRDSLNYGYTF
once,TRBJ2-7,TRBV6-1,CASSEGLIYEQYF
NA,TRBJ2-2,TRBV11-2,CASSPPGGNTGELFF
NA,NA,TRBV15,CATSSSGFEQYF
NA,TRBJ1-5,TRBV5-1,CASSLGTGGQPQHF
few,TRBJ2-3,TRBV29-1,CSVEGTSGSDTQYF
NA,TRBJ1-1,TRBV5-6,CASSLGLRGNTEAFF
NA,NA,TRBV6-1,CASSERTSGLNEQYF
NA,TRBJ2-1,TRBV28,CAIQTSGRNNEQFF
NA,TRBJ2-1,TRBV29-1,CSVESPGTGEFF
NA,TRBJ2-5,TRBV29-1,CSVEGRTGSETQYF
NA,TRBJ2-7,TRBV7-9,CSSSYDSSYEQYF
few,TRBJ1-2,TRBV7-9,CASSGQGVMNYGYTF
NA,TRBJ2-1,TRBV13,CASSLLPGQGWSNEQFF
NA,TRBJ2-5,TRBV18,CASSPQNGGQETQYF
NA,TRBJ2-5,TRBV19,CASSSLSGGGETQYF
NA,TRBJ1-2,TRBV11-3,CASSLNLLGHPTNYGYTF